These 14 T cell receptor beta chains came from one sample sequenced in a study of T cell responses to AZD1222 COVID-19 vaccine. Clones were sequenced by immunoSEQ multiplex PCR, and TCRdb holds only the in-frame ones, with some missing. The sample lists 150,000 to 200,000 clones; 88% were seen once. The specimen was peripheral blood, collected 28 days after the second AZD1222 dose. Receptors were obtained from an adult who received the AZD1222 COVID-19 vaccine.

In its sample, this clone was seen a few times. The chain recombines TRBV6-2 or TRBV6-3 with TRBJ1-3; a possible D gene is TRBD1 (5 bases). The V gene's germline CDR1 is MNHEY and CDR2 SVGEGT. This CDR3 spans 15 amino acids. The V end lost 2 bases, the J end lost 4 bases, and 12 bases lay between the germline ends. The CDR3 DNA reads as TGTGCCAGCAGTTACCAAAGGGGAGGAGGAAACACCATATATTTT. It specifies CASSYQRGGGNTIYF.

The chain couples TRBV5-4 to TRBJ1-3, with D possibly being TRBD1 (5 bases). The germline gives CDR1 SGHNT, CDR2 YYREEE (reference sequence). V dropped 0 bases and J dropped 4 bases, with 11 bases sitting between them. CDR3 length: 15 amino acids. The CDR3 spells CASSLGPGNGNTIYF. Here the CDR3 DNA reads TGTGCCAGCAGCTTGGGTCCAGGGAACGGAAACACCATATATTTT.

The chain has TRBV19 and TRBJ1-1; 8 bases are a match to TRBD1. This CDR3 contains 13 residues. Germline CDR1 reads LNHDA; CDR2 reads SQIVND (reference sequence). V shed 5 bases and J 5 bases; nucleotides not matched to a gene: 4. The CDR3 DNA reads TGTGCCAGTAGTGCCAACAGGGGGACTGAAGCTTTCTTT. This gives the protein CASSANRGTEAFF.

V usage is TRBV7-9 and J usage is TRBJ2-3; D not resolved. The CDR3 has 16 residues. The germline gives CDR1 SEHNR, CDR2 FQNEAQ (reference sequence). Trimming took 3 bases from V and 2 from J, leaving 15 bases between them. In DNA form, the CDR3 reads TGTGCCAGCAGCTTGAGCCTGCCTTTCGACACAGATACGCAGTATTTT. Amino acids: CASSLSLPFDTDTQYF.

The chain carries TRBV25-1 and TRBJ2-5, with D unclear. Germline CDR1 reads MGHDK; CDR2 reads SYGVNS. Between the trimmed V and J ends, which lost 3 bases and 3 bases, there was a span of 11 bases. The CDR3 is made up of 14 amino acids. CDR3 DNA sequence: TGTGCCAGCAGTGATTACGGTTCTAAAGAGACCCAGTACTTC. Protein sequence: CASSDYGSKETQYF.

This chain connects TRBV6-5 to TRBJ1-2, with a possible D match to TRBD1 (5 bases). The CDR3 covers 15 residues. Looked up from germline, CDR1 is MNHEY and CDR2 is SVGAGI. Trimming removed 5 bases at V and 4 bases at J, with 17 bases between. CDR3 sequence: CASSMQGGSVYGYTF. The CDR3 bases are TGTGCCAGCAGTATGCAGGGAGGTAGCGTCTATGGCTACACCTTC.

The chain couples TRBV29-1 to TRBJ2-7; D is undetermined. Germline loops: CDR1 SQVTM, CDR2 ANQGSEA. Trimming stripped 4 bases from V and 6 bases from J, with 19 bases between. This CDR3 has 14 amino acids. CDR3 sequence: CSVVGLGRSSEQYF. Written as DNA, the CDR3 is TGCAGCGTTGTCGGGCTAGGACGATCATCCGAGCAGTACTTC.

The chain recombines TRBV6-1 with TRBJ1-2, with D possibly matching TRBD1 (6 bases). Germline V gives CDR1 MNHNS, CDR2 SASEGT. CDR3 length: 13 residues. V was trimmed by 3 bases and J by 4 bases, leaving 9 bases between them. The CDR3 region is CASSEGGGYGYTF. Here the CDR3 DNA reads TGTGCCAGCAGTGAGGGGGGCGGCTATGGCTACACCTTC.

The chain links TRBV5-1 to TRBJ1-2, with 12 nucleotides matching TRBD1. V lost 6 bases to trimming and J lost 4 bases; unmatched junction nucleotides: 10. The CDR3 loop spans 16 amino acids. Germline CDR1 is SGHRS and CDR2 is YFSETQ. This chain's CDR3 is CASTAAGTGGLYGYTF. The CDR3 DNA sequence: TGCGCCAGCACCGCCGCCGGGACAGGGGGCCTCTATGGCTACACCTTC.

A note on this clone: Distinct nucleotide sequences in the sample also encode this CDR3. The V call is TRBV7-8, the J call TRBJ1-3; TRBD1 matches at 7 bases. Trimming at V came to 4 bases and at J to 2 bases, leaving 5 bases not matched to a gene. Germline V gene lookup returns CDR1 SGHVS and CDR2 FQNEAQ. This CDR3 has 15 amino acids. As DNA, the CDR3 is TGTGCCAGCAGCTCCCGCGACAGGGCTGGAAACACCATATATTTT. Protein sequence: CASSSRDRAGNTIYF.

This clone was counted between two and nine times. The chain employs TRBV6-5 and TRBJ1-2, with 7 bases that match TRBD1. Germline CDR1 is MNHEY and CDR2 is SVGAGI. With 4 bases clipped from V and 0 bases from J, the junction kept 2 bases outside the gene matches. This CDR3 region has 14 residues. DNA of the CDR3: TGTGCCAGCAGTTTACAGGGGACTAACTATGGCTACACCTTC. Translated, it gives CASSLQGTNYGYTF.

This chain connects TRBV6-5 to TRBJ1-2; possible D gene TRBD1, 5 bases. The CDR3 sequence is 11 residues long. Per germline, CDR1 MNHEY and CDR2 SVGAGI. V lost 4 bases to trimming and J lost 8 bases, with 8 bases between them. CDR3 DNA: TGTGCCAGCAGTTGGGACGGCGGCTACACCTTC. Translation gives CASSWDGGYTF.

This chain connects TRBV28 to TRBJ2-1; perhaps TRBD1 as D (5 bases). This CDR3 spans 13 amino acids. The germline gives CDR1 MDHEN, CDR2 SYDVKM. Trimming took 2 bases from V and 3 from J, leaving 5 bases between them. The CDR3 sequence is CASSLDSYNEQFF. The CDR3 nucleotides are TGTGCCAGCAGTTTAGACAGCTACAATGAGCAGTTCTTC.

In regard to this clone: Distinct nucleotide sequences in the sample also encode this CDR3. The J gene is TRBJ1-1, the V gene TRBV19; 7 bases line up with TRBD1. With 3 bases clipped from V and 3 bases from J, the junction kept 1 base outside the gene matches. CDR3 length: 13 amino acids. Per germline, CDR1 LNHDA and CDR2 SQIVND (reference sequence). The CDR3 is CASSIDRDTEAFF. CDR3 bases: TGTGCCAGTAGTATTGACAGGGACACTGAAGCTTTCTTT.